This TCR beta chain originates from a study of blood T cell repertoires in COVID-19. Overall study: COVID-19 samples collected from the United States, Italy and Spain covered acute and convalescent phases. PBMCs, B-cell-depleted T cells, or T cells were the source of the cDNA or gDNA that made up the material.

Two negative PCRs, clearance, or symptom resolution were required of recovered Cohort 3 donors. The CDR3 consists of 15 residues. V shed 6 bases and J 4 bases; nucleotides not matched to a gene: 7. In germline, CDR1 is LGHNA, CDR2 YNFKEQ. Original methodology: Amplified reference gene primers provided the basis for estimating nucleated cell counts. TCRdb's copy holds only in-frame clones and misses some; the assay was immunoSEQ multiplex PCR. The DNA was the basis for D and trimming; V, J and clone size are from that table. The sample contains approximately 480,000 clones, around 90% of which appear only once.

The chain joins TRBV4-2 to TRBJ2-1; TRBD2 agrees at 9 bases. This clonotype was sampled from a woman between 18 and 30 years old who had recovered from COVID-19. Sequencing was carried out using PBMCs or T cells enriched from blood (not recorded which). DNA for the CDR3: TGTGCCAGCAGAGGCGGGGGGGCGGGTTACAATGAGCAGTTCTTC. It yields the protein CASRGGGAGYNEQFF.